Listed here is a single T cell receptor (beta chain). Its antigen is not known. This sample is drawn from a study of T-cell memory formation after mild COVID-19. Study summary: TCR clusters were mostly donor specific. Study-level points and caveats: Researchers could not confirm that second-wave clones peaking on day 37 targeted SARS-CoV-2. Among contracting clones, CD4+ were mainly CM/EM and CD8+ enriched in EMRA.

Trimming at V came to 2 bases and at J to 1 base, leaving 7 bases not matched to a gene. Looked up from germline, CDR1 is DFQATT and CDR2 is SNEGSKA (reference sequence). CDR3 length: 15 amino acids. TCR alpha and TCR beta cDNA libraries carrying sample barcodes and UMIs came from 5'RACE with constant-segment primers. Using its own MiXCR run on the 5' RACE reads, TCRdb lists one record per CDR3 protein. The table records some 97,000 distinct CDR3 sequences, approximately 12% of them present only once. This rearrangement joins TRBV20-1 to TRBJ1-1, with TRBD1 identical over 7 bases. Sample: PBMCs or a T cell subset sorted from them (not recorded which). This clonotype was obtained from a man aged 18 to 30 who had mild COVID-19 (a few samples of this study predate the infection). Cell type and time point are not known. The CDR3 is CSARSMDRPNTEAFF. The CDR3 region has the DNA TGCAGTGCTAGATCGATGGACAGGCCGAACACTGAAGCTTTCTTT.